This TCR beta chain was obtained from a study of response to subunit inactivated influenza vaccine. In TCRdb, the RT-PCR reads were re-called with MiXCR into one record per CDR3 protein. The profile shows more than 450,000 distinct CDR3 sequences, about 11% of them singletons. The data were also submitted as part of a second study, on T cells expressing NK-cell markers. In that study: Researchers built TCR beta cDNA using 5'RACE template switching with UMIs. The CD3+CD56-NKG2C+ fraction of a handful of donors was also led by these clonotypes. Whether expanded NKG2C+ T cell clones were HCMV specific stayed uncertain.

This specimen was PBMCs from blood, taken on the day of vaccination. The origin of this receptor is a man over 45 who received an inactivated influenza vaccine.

The CDR3 nucleotides read TGCGCCAGCAGCTTGGCCTGGCAGGGACTAAGCGAGCAGTACTTC. This codes for CASSLAWQGLSEQYF. The rearrangement links TRBV5-1 to TRBJ2-7, with 7 bases matching TRBD2. V was pared by 0 bases and J by 6 bases, with 9 bases of the junction left unmatched. Germline lookup yields CDR1 SGHRS and CDR2 YFSETQ. The CDR3 loop spans 15 amino acids.